This T cell receptor beta chain originates from a study of cytomegalovirus exposure and HLA in healthy donors. Study results and caveats: The CMV antigen specificity of a few CMV-associated chains was confirmed through in vitro analysis. Cytomegalovirus status was reportedly diagnosed by the classifier with high specificity and sensitivity. Cytomegalovirus association was listed for 150 or so TCR beta chains.

Measured with immunoSEQ multiplex PCR; TCRdb has only the in-frame clones, and not every one. The sample lists some 150,000 clones; around 90% were seen once. The validation cohort, a group of 120 subjects, included the donors and was separate from the roughly 600-subject first cohort. CDR3 size: 14 residues. Germline lookup yields CDR1 MNHNS and CDR2 SASEGT. V lost 2 bases and J lost 4; bases outside the gene matches: 2. This clone has only one observation. Antigen unknown. Sequencing used PBMCs. The chain joins TRBV6-1 to TRBJ1-1; the match to TRBD1 covers 9 bases. This clonotype was sampled from a man younger than 35 in good health and CMV-seropositive. CDR3: CASSEWDRVTEAFF. As DNA, the CDR3 is TGTGCCAGCAGTGAATGGGACAGGGTCACTGAAGCTTTCTTT.